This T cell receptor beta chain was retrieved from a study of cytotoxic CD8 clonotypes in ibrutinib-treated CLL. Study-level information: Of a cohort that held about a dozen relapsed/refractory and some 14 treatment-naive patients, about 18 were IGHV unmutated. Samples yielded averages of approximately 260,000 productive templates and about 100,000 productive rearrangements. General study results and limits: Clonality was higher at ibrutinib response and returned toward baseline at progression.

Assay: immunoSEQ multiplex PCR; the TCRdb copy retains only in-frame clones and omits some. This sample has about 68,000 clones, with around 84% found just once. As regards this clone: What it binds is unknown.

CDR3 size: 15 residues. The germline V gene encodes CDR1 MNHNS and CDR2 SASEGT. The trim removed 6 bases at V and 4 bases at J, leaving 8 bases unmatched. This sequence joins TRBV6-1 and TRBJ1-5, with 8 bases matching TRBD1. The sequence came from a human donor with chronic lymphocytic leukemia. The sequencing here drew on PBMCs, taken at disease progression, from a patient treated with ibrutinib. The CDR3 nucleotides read TGTGCCAGCAGCCCCCAGGGACAGGTAAATCAGCCCCAGCATTTT. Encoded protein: CASSPQGQVNQPQHF.